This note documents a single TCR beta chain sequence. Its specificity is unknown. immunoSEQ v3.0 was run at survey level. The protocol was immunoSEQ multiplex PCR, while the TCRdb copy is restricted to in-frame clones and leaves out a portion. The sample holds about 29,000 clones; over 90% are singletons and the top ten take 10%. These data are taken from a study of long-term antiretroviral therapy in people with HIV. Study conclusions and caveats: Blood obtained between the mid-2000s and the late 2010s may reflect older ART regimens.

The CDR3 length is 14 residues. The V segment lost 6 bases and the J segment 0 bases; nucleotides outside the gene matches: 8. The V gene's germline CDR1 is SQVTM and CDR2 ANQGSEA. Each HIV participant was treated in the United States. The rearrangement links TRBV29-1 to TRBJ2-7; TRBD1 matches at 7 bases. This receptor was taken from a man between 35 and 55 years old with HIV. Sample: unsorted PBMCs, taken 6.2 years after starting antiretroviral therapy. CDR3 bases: TGCAGCGTGGGACAGACAGGCTTCTCCTACGAGCAGTACTTC. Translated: CSVGQTGFSYEQYF.